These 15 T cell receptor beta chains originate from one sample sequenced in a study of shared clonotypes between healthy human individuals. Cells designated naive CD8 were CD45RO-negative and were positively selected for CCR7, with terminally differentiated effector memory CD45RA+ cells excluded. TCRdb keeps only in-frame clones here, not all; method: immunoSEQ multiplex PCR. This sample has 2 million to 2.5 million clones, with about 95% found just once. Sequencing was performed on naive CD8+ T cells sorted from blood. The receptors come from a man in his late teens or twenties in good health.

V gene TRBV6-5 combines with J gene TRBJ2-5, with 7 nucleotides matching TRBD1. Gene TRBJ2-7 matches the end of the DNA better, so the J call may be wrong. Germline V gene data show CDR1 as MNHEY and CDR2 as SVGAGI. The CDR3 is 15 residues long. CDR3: CASSYSSAGGYEQYF. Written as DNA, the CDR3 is TGTGCCAGCAGTTACTCGTCGGCAGGGGGATACGAGCAGTACTTC.

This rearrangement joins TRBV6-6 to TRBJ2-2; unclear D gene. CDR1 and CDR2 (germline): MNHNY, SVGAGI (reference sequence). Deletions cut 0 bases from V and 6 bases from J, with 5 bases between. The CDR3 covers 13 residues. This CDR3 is CASSYSLPGELFF. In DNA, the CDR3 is TGTGCCAGCAGTTACTCCCTACCCGGGGAGCTGTTTTTT.

CDR3 in amino acids: CASSLGLDGLWEQYF. CDR3 in DNA: TGTGCCAGCAGCTTAGGACTGGACGGTCTTTGGGAGCAGTACTTC. The chain joins TRBV7-2 to TRBJ2-7, with unresolved D. The CDR3 is 15 residues long. Germline values: CDR1 SGHTA, CDR2 FQGNSA. The ends were cut back, 1 base at V and 7 bases at J, with 17 bases in the middle.

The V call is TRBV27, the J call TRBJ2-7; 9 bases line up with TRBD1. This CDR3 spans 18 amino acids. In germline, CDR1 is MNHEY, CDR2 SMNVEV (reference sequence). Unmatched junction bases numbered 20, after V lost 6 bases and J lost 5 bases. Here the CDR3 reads CASSLTMVGTGYIDEQYF. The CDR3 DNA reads TGTGCCAGCAGCCTAACAATGGTCGGGACAGGGTATATTGACGAGCAGTACTTC.

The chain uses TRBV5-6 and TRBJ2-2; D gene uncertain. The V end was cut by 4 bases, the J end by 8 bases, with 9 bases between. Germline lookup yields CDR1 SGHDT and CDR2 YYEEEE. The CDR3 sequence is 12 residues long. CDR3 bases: TGTGCCAGCAGCCCCACAGCGGGGGAGCTGTTTTTT. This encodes CASSPTAGELFF.

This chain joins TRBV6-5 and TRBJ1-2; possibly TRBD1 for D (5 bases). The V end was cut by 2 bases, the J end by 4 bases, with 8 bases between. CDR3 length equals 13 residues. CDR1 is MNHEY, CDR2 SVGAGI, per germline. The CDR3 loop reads CASSYGAVYGYTF. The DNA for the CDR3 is TGTGCCAGCAGTTACGGGGCAGTCTATGGCTACACCTTC.

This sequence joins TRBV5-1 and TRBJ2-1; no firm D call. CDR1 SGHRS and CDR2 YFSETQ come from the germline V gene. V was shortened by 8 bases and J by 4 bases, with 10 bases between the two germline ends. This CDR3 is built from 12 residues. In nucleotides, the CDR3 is TGCGCCAGAACCGATACATACAATGAGCAGTTCTTC. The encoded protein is CARTDTYNEQFF. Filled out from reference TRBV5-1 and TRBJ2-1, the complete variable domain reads KAGVTQTPRYLIKTRGQQVTLSCSPISGHRSVSWYQQTPGQGLQFLFEYFSETQRNKGNFPGRFSGRQFSNSRSEMNVSTLELGDSALYLCARTDTYNEQFFGPGTRLTVL.

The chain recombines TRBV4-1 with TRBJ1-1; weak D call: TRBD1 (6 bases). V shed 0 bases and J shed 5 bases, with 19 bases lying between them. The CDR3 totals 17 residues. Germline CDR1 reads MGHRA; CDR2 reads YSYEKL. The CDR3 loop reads CASSQELGGAKDTEAFF. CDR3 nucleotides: TGCGCCAGCAGCCAAGAATTGGGGGGGGCGAAGGATACTGAAGCTTTCTTT.

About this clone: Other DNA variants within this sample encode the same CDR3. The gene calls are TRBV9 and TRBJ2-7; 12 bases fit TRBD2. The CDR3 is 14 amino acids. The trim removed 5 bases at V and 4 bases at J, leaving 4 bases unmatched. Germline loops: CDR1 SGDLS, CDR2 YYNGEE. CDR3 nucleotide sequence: TGTGCCAGCAGTCTGGGACTAGCGGGTTACGAGCAGTACTTC. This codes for CASSLGLAGYEQYF.

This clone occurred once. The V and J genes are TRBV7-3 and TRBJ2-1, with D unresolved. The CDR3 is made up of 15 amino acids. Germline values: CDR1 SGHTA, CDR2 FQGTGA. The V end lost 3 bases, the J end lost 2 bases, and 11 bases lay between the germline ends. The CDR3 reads CASSFSHGPYNEQFF. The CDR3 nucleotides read TGTGCCAGCAGCTTCAGCCACGGCCCCTACAATGAGCAGTTCTTC. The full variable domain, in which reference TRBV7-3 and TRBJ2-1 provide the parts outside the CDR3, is GAGVSQTPSNKVTEKGKYVELRCDPISGHTALYWYRQSLGQGPEFLIYFQGTGAADDSGLPNDRFFAVRPEGSVSTLKIQRTERGDSAVYLCASSFSHGPYNEQFFGPGTRLTVL.

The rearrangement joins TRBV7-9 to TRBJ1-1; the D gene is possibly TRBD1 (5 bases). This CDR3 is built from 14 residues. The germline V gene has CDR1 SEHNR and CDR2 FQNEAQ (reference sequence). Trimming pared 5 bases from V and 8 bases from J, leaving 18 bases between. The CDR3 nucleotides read TGTGCCAGCAGCCCCGGGACCCCCCGCCTGGAAGCTTTCTTT. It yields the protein CASSPGTPRLEAFF.

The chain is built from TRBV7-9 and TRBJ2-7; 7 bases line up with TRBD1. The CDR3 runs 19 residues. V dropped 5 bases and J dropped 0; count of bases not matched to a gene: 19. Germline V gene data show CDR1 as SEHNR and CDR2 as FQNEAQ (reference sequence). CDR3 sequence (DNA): TGTGCCAGCAGCCCTGCTGCCTCGACAGGGTTCCTACTCTCCTACGAGCAGTACTTC. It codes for CASSPAASTGFLLSYEQYF.

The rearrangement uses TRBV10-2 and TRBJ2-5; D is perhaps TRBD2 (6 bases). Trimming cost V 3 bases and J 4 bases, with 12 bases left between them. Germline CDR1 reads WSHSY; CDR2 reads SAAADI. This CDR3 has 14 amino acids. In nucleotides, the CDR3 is TGCGCCAGCAGTGATCCGGGAGACGGAGAGACCCAGTACTTC. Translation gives CASSDPGDGETQYF.

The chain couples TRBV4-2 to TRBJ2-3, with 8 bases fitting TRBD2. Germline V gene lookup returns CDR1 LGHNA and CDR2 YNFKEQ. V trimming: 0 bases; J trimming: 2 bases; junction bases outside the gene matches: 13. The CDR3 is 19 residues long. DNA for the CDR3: TGTGCCAGCAGCCAAGAATTCGGGGGGGCCCTTTATGTCACAGATACGCAGTATTTT. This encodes CASSQEFGGALYVTDTQYF.

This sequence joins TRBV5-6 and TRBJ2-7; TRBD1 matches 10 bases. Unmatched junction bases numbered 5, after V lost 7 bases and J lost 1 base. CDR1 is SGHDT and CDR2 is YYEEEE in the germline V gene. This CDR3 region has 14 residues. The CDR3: CASAGTGVSYEQYF. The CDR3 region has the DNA TGTGCCAGCGCCGGGACAGGGGTATCCTACGAGCAGTACTTC.